Listed here are 15 T cell receptor beta chains from one sample, sequenced in a study of shared clonotypes between healthy human individuals. Sequenced by immunoSEQ multiplex PCR; TCRdb stores in-frame clones only, minus some. Of over a million clones listed, around 98.5% are singletons. The source material was naive CD4+ T cells sorted from blood. As for subset: CD45RA+ positively selected. The receptors come from a man aged 30-40 years in good health.

The chain has TRBV7-8 and TRBJ2-7; TRBD2 matches 8 bases. V was pared by 5 bases and J by 5 bases, with 11 bases of the junction left unmatched. The CDR3 has 15 amino acids. The germline V gene has CDR1 SGHVS and CDR2 FQNEAQ. The CDR3 nucleotides are TGTGCCAGCAGCAGCCGGGGACTAGGACACCACGAGCAGTACTTC. Its protein product is CASSSRGLGHHEQYF.

The chain is built from TRBV6-6 and TRBJ1-2, with a weak D call TRBD1 (5 bases). Trimming cost V 4 bases and J 8 bases, with 17 bases left between them. This CDR3 comprises 14 residues. Germline CDR1 and CDR2: MNHNY and SVGAGI (reference sequence). The CDR3 loop is CASSLIRESNGYTF. CDR3 coding DNA: TGTGCCAGCAGTTTAATCAGGGAGAGTAACGGCTACACCTTC.

This chain connects TRBV5-1 to TRBJ2-7; 10 positions agree with TRBD2. The germline V gene encodes CDR1 SGHRS and CDR2 YFSETQ. The CDR3 runs 15 residues. V lost 5 bases and J lost 2; bases outside the gene matches: 7. CDR3 loop: CASSPRTSGTYEQYF. In DNA, the CDR3 is TGCGCCAGCAGTCCCCGGACTAGCGGCACCTACGAGCAGTACTTC.

Notes on this clone: Other DNA sequences from this sample encode an identical CDR3 as well. V is TRBV5-1 and J is TRBJ2-7; TRBD2 matches at 13 bases. Trimming at V came to 4 bases and at J to 2 bases, leaving 0 bases not matched to a gene. The CDR3 runs to 14 residues. Germline V gene data show CDR1 as SGHRS and CDR2 as YFSETQ. DNA of the CDR3: TGCGCCAGCAGCGGGACTAGCGGGGCCTACGAGCAGTACTTC. Its protein product is CASSGTSGAYEQYF.

The chain uses TRBV25-1 and TRBJ2-7; 8 positions agree with TRBD2. The CDR3 contains 14 residues. V dropped 2 bases and J dropped 2; count of bases not matched to a gene: 2. CDR1 and CDR2 from the germline V gene are MGHDK and SYGVNS. For the CDR3, the DNA is TGTGCCAGCAGTGAAAGCGGGAGCCCCTACGAGCAGTACTTC. Protein: CASSESGSPYEQYF.

This clone was detected once. The gene calls are TRBV29-1 and TRBJ2-1, with 7 bases fitting TRBD2. The CDR3 sequence is 15 residues long. The junction had 9 bases not matched to a gene; V was cut back by 4 bases and J by 3 bases. Germline CDR1 is SQVTM and CDR2 is ANQGSEA. The CDR3 is CSVGAPGLNYNEQFF. CDR3 DNA: TGCAGCGTTGGAGCTCCGGGACTAAACTACAATGAGCAGTTCTTC.

V usage is TRBV27 and J usage is TRBJ1-2, with TRBD1 matching over 9 bases. The V gene end was trimmed by 3 bases and the J gene end by 6 bases; junction bases not matched to a gene: 8. This CDR3 spans 15 amino acids. Germline assignment: CDR1 MNHEY and CDR2 SMNVEV (reference sequence). CDR3 coding DNA: TGTGCCAGCAGTTTCCCCGGGACAGGGTTTAATGGCTACACCTTC. This translates into CASSFPGTGFNGYTF.

This clone was detected once. The chain links TRBV15 to TRBJ2-7; D ambiguous. V lost 1 base, J lost 5 bases, and 9 bases lay in between. CDR1 and CDR2 (germline): LNHNV, YYDKDF (reference sequence). This CDR3 is built from 13 residues. The CDR3 DNA sequence: TGTGCCACCAGCAGAGCCCTCACCCACGAGCAGTACTTC. It codes for CATSRALTHEQYF.

This chain uses TRBV19 with TRBJ2-7, with 12 nucleotides matching TRBD1. The germline gives CDR1 LNHDA, CDR2 SQIVND (reference sequence). Trimming cost V 6 bases and J 6 bases; bases outside gene matches: 9. CDR3 length: 15 residues. The CDR3 is CASSYRDRGQIEQYF. Written as DNA, the CDR3 is TGTGCCAGTAGCTACCGGGACAGGGGGCAAATCGAGCAGTACTTC.

The gene calls are TRBV28 and TRBJ2-1; D possibly uses TRBD1 or TRBD2 (5 bases each). Looked up from germline, CDR1 is MDHEN and CDR2 is SYDVKM. Trimming pared 1 base from V and 4 bases from J, leaving 11 bases between. The CDR3 covers 15 residues. The CDR3 loop reads CASSLSGTIYNEQFF. The CDR3, as DNA: TGTGCCAGCAGTTTATCCGGGACGATTTACAATGAGCAGTTCTTC. Filled out from reference TRBV28 and TRBJ2-1, the complete variable domain reads DVKVTQSSRYLVKRTGEKVFLECVQDMDHENMFWYRQDPGLGLRLIYFSYDVKMKEKGDIPEGYSVSREKKERFSLILESASTNQTSMYLCASSLSGTIYNEQFFGPGTRLTVL.

The rearrangement uses TRBV15 and TRBJ2-1, with 7 bases that match TRBD2. Germline V gives CDR1 LNHNV, CDR2 YYDKDF (reference sequence). The CDR3 totals 13 residues. V gave up 5 bases and J gave up 8 bases; unmatched junction bases: 6. In nucleotides, the CDR3 is TGTGCCACCAGCGGCCCGGGGGGTGATGAGCAGTTCTTC. Translating gives CATSGPGGDEQFF.

DNA for the CDR3: TGCAGTGCTAGAGTCGGAGAGCCCCAGCATTTT. Translated, it gives CSARVGEPQHF. The rearrangement uses TRBV20-1 and TRBJ1-5; D not certain. Germline CDR1 DFQATT, CDR2 SNEGSKA (reference sequence). V was pared by 1 base and J by 8 bases, with 6 bases between. This CDR3 comprises 11 residues.

The chain combines TRBV28 with TRBJ2-5; D is possibly TRBD1 or TRBD2 (5 bases each). Germline V lookup: CDR1 MDHEN, CDR2 SYDVKM. CDR3 size: 12 residues. Between the trimmed V and J ends, which lost 8 bases and 9 bases, there was a span of 16 bases. CDR3 DNA: TGTGCCAGCGGAGGAGTCAGGGTGTCCCAGTACTTC. Its protein is CASGGVRVSQYF. Filled out from reference TRBV28 and TRBJ2-5, the complete variable domain reads DVKVTQSSRYLVKRTGEKVFLECVQDMDHENMFWYRQDPGLGLRLIYFSYDVKMKEKGDIPEGYSVSREKKERFSLILESASTNQTSMYLCASGGVRVSQYFGPGTRLLVL.

The genes are TRBV6-5 and TRBJ2-7, with no clear D. The germline V and J ends were trimmed by 5 bases and 3 bases, with 11 bases remaining between them. Germline V gene sequence: CDR1 MNHEY, CDR2 SVGAGI. The CDR3 is 13 amino acids. CDR3 nucleotides: TGTGCCAGCAGTCATTTGTACAACTACGAGCAGTACTTC. Translated: CASSHLYNYEQYF.

V gene TRBV6-1 combines with J gene TRBJ1-3, with D uncertain. The CDR3 has 13 amino acids. The V end lost 10 bases, the J end lost 0 bases, and 10 bases lay between the germline ends. Germline CDR1 and CDR2: MNHNS and SASEGT. Written as DNA, the CDR3 is TGTGCCACCGACACCCGCTCTGGAAACACCATATATTTT. It yields the protein CATDTRSGNTIYF.